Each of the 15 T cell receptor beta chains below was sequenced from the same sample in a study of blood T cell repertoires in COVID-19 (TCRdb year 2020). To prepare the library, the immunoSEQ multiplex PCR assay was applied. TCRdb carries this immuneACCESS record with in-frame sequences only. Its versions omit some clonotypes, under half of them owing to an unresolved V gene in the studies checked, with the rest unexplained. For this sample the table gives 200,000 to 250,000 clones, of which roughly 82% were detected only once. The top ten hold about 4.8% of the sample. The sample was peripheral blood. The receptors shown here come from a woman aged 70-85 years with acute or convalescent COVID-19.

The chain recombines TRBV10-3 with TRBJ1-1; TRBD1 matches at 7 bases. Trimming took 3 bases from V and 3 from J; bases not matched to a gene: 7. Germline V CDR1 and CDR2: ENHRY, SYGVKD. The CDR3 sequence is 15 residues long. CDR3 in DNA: TGTGCCATCAGTGATCAGGGGGGTCGGTACACTGAAGCTTTCTTT. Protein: CAISDQGGRYTEAFF.

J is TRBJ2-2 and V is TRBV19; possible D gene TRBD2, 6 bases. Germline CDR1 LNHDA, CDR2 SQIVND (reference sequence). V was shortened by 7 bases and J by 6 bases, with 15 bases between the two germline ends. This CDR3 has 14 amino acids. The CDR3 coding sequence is TGTGCCAGTACCGGGGGTAGGTTCTCCGGGGAGCTGTTTTTT. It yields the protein CASTGGRFSGELFF.

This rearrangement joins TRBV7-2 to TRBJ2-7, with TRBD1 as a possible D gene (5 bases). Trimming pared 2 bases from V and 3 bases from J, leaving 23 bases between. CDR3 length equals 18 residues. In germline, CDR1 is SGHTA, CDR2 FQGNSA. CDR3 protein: CASSLLSGRVKLSYEQYF. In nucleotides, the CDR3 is TGTGCCAGCAGCTTACTTTCGGGCAGGGTTAAACTAAGCTACGAGCAGTACTTC.

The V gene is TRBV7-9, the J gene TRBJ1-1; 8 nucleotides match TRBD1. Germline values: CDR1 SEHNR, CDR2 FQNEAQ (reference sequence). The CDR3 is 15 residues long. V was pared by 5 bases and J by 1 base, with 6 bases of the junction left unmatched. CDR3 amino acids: CASSPTGGRNTEAFF. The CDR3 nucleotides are TGTGCCAGCAGCCCAACAGGGGGAAGGAACACTGAAGCTTTCTTT.

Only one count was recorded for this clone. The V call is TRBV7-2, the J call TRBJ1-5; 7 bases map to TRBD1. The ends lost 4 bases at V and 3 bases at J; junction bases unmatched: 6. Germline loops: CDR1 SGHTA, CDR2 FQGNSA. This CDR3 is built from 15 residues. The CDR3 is CASSSWTGDNQPQHF. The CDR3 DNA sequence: TGTGCCAGCAGCTCTTGGACAGGTGACAATCAGCCCCAGCATTTT.

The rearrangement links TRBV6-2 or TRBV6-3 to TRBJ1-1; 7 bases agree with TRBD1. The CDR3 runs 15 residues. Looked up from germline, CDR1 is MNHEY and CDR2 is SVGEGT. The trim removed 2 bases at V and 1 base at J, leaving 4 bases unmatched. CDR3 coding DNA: TGTGCCAGCAGTTACCAGGGACAGAGGAACACTGAAGCTTTCTTT. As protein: CASSYQGQRNTEAFF.

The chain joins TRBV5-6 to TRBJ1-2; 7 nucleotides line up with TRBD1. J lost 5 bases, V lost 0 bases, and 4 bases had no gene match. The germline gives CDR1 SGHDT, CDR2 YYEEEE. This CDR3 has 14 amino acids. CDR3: CASSLGTGLYGYTF. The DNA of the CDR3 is TGTGCCAGCAGCTTGGGGACAGGTTTATATGGCTACACCTTC.

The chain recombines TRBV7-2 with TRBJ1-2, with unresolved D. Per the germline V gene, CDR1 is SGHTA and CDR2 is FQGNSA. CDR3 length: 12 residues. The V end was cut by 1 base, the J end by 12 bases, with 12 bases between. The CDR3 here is CASSLGFLSDTF. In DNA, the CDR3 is TGTGCCAGCAGCTTAGGCTTTTTGTCAGACACCTTC.

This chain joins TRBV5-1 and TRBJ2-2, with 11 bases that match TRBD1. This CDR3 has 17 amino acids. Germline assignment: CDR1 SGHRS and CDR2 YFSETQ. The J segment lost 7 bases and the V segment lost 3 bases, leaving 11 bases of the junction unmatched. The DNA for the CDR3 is TGCGCCAGCAGCTCAAGGGCCGGACAGGGGGCAAACGGGGAGCTGTTTTTT. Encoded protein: CASSSRAGQGANGELFF.

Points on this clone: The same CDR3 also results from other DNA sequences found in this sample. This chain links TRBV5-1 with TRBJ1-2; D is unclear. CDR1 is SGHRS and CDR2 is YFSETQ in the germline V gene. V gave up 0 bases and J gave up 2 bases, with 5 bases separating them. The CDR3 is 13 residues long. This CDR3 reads CASSLAGNYGYTF. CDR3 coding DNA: TGCGCCAGCAGCTTGGCAGGAAACTATGGCTACACCTTC.

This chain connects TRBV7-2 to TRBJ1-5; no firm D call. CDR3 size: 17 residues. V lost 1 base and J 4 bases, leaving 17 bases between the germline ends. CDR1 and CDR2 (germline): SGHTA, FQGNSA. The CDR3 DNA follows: TGTGCCAGCAGCTTAGTGTATTCGGGGAATGGGAATCAGCCCCAGCATTTT. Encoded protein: CASSLVYSGNGNQPQHF.

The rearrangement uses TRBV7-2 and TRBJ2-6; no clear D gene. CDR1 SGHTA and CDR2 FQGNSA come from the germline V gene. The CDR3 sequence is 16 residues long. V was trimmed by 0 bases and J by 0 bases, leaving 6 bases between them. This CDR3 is CASSLAFNSGANVLTF. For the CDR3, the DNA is TGTGCCAGCAGCTTAGCGTTCAACTCTGGGGCCAACGTCCTGACTTTC.

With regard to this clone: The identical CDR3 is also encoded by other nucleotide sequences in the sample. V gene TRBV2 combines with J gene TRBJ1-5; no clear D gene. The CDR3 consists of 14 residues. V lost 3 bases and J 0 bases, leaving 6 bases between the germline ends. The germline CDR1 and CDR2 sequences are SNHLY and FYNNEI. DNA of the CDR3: TGTGCCAGCAGTGACAGGCTTAGCAATCAGCCCCAGCATTTT. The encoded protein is CASSDRLSNQPQHF.

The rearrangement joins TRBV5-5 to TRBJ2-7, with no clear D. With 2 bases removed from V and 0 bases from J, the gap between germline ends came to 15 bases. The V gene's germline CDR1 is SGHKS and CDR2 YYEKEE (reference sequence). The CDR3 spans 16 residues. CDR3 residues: CASSFDEVRISYEQYF. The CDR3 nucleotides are TGTGCCAGCAGCTTTGATGAGGTGAGAATCTCCTACGAGCAGTACTTC.

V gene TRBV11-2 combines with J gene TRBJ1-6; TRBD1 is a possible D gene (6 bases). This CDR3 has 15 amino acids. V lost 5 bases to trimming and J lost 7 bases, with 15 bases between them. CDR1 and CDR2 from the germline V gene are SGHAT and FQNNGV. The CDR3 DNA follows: TGTGCCAGCAGCATCCTACAGGGCTCCAATTCACCCCTCCACTTT. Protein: CASSILQGSNSPLHF.